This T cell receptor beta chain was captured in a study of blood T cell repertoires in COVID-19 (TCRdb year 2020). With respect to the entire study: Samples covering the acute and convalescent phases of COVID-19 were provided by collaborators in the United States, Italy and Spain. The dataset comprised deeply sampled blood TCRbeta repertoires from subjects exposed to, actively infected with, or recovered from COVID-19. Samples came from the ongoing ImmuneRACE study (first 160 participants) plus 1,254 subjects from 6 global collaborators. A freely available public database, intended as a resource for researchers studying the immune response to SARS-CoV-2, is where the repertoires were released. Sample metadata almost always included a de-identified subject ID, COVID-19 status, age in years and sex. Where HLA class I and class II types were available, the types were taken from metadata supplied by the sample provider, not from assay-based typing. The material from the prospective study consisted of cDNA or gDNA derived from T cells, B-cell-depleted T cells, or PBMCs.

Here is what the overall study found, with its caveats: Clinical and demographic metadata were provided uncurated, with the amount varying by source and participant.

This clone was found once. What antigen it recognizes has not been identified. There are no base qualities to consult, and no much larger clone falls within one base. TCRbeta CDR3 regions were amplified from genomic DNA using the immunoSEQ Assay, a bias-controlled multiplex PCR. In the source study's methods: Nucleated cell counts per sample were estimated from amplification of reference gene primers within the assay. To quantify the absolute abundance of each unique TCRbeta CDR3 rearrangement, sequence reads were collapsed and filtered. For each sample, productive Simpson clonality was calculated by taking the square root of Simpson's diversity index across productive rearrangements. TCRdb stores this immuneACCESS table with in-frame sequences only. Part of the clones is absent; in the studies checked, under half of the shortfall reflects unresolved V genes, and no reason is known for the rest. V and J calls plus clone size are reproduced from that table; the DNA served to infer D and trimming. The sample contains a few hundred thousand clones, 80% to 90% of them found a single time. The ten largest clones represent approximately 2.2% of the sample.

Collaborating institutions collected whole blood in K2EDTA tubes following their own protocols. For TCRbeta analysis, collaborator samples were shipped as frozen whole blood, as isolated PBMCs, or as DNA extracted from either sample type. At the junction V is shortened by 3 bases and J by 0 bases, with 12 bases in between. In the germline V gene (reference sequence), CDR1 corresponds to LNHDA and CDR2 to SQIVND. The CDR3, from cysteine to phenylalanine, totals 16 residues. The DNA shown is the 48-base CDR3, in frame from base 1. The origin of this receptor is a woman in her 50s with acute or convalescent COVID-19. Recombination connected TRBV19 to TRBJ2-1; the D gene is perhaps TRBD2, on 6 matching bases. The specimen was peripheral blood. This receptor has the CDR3 CASSIRFGSSYNEQFF. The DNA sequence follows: TGTGCCAGTAGTATTAGGTTCGGGAGCTCCTACAATGAGCAGTTCTTC.